Here is one TCR beta chain with its context. The source of the sample is a study of control samples from healthy donors and cancer patients. V shed 6 bases and J 6 bases; nucleotides not matched to a gene: 4. The CDR3 runs to 11 residues. Germline-derived CDR1 and CDR2 are SQVTM and ANQGSEA. Repertoires were generated with immunoSEQ multiplex PCR, while TCRdb's copy carries only in-frame clones and drops some. The sample yields 50,000 to 55,000 clones, 90% to 95% seen once. Sequenced: blood. This receptor was identified in a man aged 30 to 45 in good health. This chain uses TRBV29-1 with TRBJ1-1; 7 bases are a match to TRBD1. In nucleotides, the CDR3 is TGCAGCGTGGAGGGGGCAGCTGAAGCTTTCTTT. Encoded protein: CSVEGAAEAFF.